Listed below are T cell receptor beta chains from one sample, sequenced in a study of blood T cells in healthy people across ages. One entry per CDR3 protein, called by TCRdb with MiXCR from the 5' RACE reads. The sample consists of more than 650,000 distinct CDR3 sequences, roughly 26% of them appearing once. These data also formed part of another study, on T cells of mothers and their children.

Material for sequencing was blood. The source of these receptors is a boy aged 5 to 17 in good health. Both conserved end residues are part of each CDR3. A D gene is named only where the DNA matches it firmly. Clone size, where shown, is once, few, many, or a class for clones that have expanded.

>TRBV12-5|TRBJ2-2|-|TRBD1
TGTGCTAGTGGGGGACCGGGACAGGGTAACACCGGGGAGCTGTTTTTT
CASGGPGQGNTGELFF
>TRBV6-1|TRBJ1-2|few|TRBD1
TGTGCCAGCAGTGAAGTTGGGACAGGGGCCTACACCTTC
CASSEVGTGAYTF
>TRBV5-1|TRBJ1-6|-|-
TGCGCCAGCAGCATGATTCCGGACAACAGTTCACCCCTCCACTTT
CASSMIPDNSSPLHF
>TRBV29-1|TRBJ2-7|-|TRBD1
TGCAGCGTGGGAACCCGGGACAGGTTAAACGAGCAGTACTTC
CSVGTRDRLNEQYF
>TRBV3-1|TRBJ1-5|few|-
TGTGCCAGCAGCCAAGATCGGGACACCAGTGATCAGCATTTT
CASSQDRDTSDQHF
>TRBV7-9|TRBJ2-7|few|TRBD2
TGTGCCAGCAGCTTTACGGGGGGCGAGCAGTACTTC
CASSFTGGEQYF
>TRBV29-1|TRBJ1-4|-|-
TGCAGCGTTGGAGGTGGAACTAATGAAAAACTGTTTTTT
CSVGGGTNEKLFF
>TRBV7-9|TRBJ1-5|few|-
TGTGCCAGCAGCTTAGACATTAGCAATCAGCCCCAGCATTTT
CASSLDISNQPQHF
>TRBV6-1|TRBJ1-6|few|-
TGTGCCAGCAGTGAATTGGACCGGGCTTGGTCACCCCTCCACTTT
CASSELDRAWSPLHF
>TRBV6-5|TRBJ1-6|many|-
TGTGCCAGCAGTTGGTCGTTGAGTTCACCCCTCCACTTT
CASSWSLSSPLHF
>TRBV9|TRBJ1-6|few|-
TGTGCCAGCAGCTCCAGGGACGGGTCAAATTCACCCCTCCACTTT
CASSSRDGSNSPLHF
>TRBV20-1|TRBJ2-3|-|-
TGCAGTGCTAGTGTCATGGGTAGCACAGATACGCAGTATTTT
CSASVMGSTDTQYF
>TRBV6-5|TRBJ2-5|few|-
TGTGCCAGCAGTCCCCCGGGACGGACACAAGAGACCCAGTACTTC
CASSPPGRTQETQYF
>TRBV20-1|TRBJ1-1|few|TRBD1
TGCAGTGGCCCGGGACAGACCATGAACACTGAAGCTTTCTTT
CSGPGQTMNTEAFF
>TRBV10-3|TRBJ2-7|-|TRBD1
TGTGCCATCAGTGACAGGGGGCAAGGGTACGAGCAGTACTTC
CAISDRGQGYEQYF
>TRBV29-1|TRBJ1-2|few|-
TGCAGCGTTGCTGGCAGATTTAACTATGACTACACCTTC
CSVAGRFNYDYTF
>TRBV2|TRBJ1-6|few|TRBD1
TGTGCCAGAAGTACACAGGGGGCGAAGAATTCACCCCTCCACTTT
CARSTQGAKNSPLHF
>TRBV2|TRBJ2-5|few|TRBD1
TGTGCCAGCATGGCTCTCAGGGCAGGGGGAGAGACCCAGTACTTC
CASMALRAGGETQYF
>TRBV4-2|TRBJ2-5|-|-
TGTGCCAGCAGCGAGCAGGGGTTGGAGACCCAGTACTTC
CASSEQGLETQYF
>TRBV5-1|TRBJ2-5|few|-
TGCGCCAGCAGAAGCGGAATCAGGGAAGAGACCCAGTACTTC
CASRSGIREETQYF
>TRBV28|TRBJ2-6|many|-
TGTGCCAGCACAACGTCCGGGTCCAGCTCTGGGGCCAACGTCCTGACTTTC
CASTTSGSSSGANVLTF
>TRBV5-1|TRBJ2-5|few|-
TGCGCCAGCAGCCCCGGGAGAACCACGGCAGAAGAGACCCAGTACTTC
CASSPGRTTAEETQYF
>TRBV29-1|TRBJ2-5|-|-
TGCAGCGTTGAAATGGGACTTCACCAAGAGACCCAGTACTTC
CSVEMGLHQETQYF
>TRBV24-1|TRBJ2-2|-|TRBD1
TGTGCCACCAGTGACCACGGACAGGACACCGGGGAGCTGTTTTTT
CATSDHGQDTGELFF
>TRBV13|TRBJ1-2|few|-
TGTGCCAGCAGCTTAACAGAAAGGAATAACTATGGCTACACCTTC
CASSLTERNNYGYTF
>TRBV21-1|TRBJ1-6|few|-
TGTGCCAGCAGCACCCGACAGGGGGCAAAGGAGGGGTTT
CASSTRQGAKEGF
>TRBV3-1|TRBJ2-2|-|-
TGTGCCAGCAGATCGGACAGAGCGAACACCGGGGAGCTGTTTTTT
CASRSDRANTGELFF
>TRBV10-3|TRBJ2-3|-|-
TGTGCCATCAGTGAGCCACCGGGAATACGGGGAGATACGCAGTATTTT
CAISEPPGIRGDTQYF
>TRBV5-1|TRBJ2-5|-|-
TGCGCCAGCAGTCGGGAAAGGCCTGAGACCCAGTACTTC
CASSRERPETQYF
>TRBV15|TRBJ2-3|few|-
TGTGCCACCAGCAGAGAGGTCACAGGGAGGGCGCAGTATTTT
CATSREVTGRAQYF
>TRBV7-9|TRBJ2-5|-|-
TGTGCCAGCAGTAAAGGGCAGGGAGACAGAGAGACCCAGTACTTC
CASSKGQGDRETQYF
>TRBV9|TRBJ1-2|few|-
TGTGCCAGCAGCATCGGGGGATTTCAGGACTACACCTTC
CASSIGGFQDYTF
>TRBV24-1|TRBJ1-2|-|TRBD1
TGTGCCACCCAATCGACAGGGGGAGGAGGCTACACCTTC
CATQSTGGGGYTF
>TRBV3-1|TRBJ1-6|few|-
TGTGCCAGCAGCCAATTCAATCGGGATTCACCCCTCCACTTT
CASSQFNRDSPLHF
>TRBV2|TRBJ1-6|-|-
TGTGCCAGCATGGGGACCTCCATGGGGAATTCACCCCTCCACTTT
CASMGTSMGNSPLHF
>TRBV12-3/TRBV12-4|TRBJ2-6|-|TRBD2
TGTGCCAGCACCTTGACTAGCGGGGGCGGTGGGGCCAACGTCCTGACTTTC
CASTLTSGGGGANVLTF
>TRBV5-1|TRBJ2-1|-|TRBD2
TGCGCCAGCAGCTCCGTTACTAGCGGGGTCAATGAGCAGTTCTTC
CASSSVTSGVNEQFF
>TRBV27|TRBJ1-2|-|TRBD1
TGTGCCAGCAGGGACCCGGGACAGGGGCATGGCTACACCTTC
CASRDPGQGHGYTF
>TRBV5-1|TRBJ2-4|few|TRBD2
TGCGCCAGCAGCTTGGAAGCCGGGACTAGCAAAAACATTCAGTACTTC
CASSLEAGTSKNIQYF
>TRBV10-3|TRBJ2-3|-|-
TGTGCCATCAGTGACCAGGGAGAGTTTGGTACGCAGTATTTT
CAISDQGEFGTQYF
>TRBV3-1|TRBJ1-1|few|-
TGTGCCAGCAGCCAAGGTCTGGCCGAAACTGAAGCTTTCTTT
CASSQGLAETEAFF
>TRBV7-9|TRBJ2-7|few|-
TGTGCCAGCAGCCCTAGCCCCGAAATGAATTTAATTCCATACGAGCAGTACTTC
CASSPSPEMNLIPYEQYF
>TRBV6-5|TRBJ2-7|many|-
TGTGCCAGCAGTTACGGGAGAGGGTACGAGCAGTACTTC
CASSYGRGYEQYF
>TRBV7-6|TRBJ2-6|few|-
TGTGCCAGCAGCCTCCAGGTCCCTGGGGCCAACGTCCTGACTTTC
CASSLQVPGANVLTF
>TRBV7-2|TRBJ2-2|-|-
TGTGCCAGCAGCTTAGTCCCGGCAGGGGTGGCCGGGGAGCTGTTTTTT
CASSLVPAGVAGELFF
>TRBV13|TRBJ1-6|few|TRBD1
TGTGCCAGCAGCACTATAGCGGGACAGGGGAGTTCACCCCTCCACTTT
CASSTIAGQGSSPLHF
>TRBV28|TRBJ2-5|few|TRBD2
TGTGCCAGCAGTTTCGGACTAGCGGGGGCCAGAGAGACCCAGTACTTC
CASSFGLAGARETQYF
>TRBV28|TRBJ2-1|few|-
TGTGCCAGCAGGCAGGGGAGAGACAATGAGCAGTTCTTC
CASRQGRDNEQFF
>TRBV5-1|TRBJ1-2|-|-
TGCGCCAGCAGCTTGGACATCCGCTATGGCTACACCTTC
CASSLDIRYGYTF
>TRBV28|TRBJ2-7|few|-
TGTGCCAACAGTATCGGACTCAACGACGAGCAGTACTTC
CANSIGLNDEQYF
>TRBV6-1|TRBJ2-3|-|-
TGTGCCAGCATGTCGCGACAGTCAACAGATACGCAGTATTTT
CASMSRQSTDTQYF
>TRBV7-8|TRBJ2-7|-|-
TGTGCCAGCAGCTTAGTGGGTGGCGGTGAGGATGGACCCCTATTCCCATACGAGCAGTACTTC
CASSLVGGGEDGPLFPYEQYF
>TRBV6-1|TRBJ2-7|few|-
TGTGCCAGCAGTGAAGCCGCGGGTAAGGGTCTTACGGAGCAGTACTTC
CASSEAAGKGLTEQYF
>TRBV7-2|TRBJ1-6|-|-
TGTGCCAGCAGCTCAAACACAGTGTCACCCCTCCACTTT
CASSSNTVSPLHF
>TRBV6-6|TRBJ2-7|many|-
TGTGCCAGCAGTTACCGTGGGGACGAGCAGTACTTC
CASSYRGDEQYF